The 5 T cell receptor beta chains below were found in one sample sequenced in a study of PD-1 blockade in classical Hodgkin lymphoma. Profiling relied on immunoSEQ multiplex PCR, and the TCRdb table lists in-frame clones only, not all of them. The sample yields more than 11,000 clones, about 80% seen once. Autologous stem cell transplantation was followed by relapse in every patient, and brentuximab vedotin exposure varied. This material consisted of peripheral blood mononuclear cells (PBMCs), taken at baseline. Receptors originate from a human donor with classical Hodgkin lymphoma.

This chain connects TRBV4-2 to TRBJ2-3, with 7 bases matching TRBD2. This CDR3 has 15 residues. With V trimmed by 5 bases and J by 1 base, 6 bases remained unmatched. Germline V gene data show CDR1 as LGHNA and CDR2 as YNFKEQ. This CDR3 reads CASSFQRGRTDTQYF. Here the CDR3 DNA reads TGTGCCAGCAGCTTCCAGCGGGGACGCACAGATACGCAGTATTTT.

The V call is TRBV2, the J call TRBJ2-7; D gene ambiguous. V lost 0 bases to trimming and J lost 7 bases, with 10 bases between them. The germline gives CDR1 SNHLY, CDR2 FYNNEI. This CDR3 is built from 13 residues. CDR3 DNA: TGTGCCAGCAGTGAAGCTCAGGTTGGGGAGCAGTACTTC. This codes for CASSEAQVGEQYF.

The chain links TRBV2 to TRBJ1-4, with D unresolved. The CDR3 runs to 15 residues. CDR1 and CDR2 from the germline V gene are SNHLY and FYNNEI. V shed 8 bases and J shed 4 bases, with 17 bases lying between them. CDR3 in DNA: TGTGCCAGCGGCCCGCGGGGAGCCTATAATGAAAAACTGTTTTTT. It translates to CASGPRGAYNEKLFF.

The gene calls are TRBV4-1 and TRBJ2-6; D remains unclear. The CDR3 covers 16 residues. Trimming stripped 4 bases from V and 2 bases from J, with 12 bases between. Germline-derived CDR1 and CDR2 are MGHRA and YSYEKL. The chain's CDR3 is CASSRSPPTGANVLTF. In nucleotides, the CDR3 is TGCGCCAGCAGCCGAAGCCCCCCAACTGGGGCCAACGTCCTGACTTTC.

The chain joins TRBV2 to TRBJ1-1; D is uncertain. This CDR3 region has 14 residues. Looked up from germline, CDR1 is SNHLY and CDR2 is FYNNEI. Trimming shortened V by 7 bases and J by 4 bases, and 16 bases separated the two germline ends. The CDR3, as DNA: TGTGCCAGCATCAGGAGGGAGACCGGCACTGAAGCTTTCTTT. Encoded protein: CASIRRETGTEAFF.